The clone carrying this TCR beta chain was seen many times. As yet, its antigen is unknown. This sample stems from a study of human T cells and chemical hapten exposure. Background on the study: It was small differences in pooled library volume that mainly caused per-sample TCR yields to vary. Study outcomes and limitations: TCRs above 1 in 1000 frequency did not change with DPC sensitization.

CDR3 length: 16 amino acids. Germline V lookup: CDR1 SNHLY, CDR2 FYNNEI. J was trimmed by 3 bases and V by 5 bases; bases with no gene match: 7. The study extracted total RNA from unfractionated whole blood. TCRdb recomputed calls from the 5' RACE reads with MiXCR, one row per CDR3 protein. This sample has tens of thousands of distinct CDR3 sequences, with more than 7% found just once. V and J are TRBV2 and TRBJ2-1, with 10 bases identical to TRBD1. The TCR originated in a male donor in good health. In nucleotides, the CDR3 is TGTGCCAGCAGTAACGGACAGGGGGGGAACTACAATGAGCAGTTCTTC. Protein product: CASSNGQGGNYNEQFF.